The 10 T cell receptor beta chains below all came from one sample that was sequenced in a study of blood T cell repertoires in COVID-19 (dated by TCRdb to 2020 to 2022). Library preparation employed the immunoSEQ multiplex PCR assay. Entries here come from immuneACCESS through TCRdb and include only in-frame sequences with V and J called. Some clones fail to appear in such tables; in the studies checked, an unresolved V gene covers under half of the shortfall, and the cause of the remainder is unknown. This sample gives 150,000 to 180,000 clones in total; 75% to 90% of them show up just once. The ten largest make up around 15% of the sample. The source material was peripheral blood. The receptors derive from a woman between 40 and 50 years old with acute or convalescent COVID-19.

The chain links TRBV19 to TRBJ1-4; 8 nucleotides line up with TRBD1. The CDR3 has 14 residues. V dropped 3 bases and J dropped 8; count of bases not matched to a gene: 5. Germline values: CDR1 LNHDA, CDR2 SQIVND (reference sequence). DNA for the CDR3: TGTGCCAGTAGTATGCAGGGGGCGGGAGAAAAACTGTTTTTT. Translation: CASSMQGAGEKLFF.

The genes are TRBV5-1 and TRBJ1-6, with D uncertain. V lost 2 bases, J lost 4 bases, and 10 bases lay in between. Germline CDR1 and CDR2: SGHRS and YFSETQ. This CDR3 has 15 residues. The CDR3: CASSLTTMYNSPLHF. In DNA, the CDR3 is TGCGCCAGCAGCTTAACGACAATGTATAATTCACCCCTCCACTTT.

On this clone: The limits of the CDR3 on the DNA are not certain, so only TCRdb's listed CDR3 is given. The chain links TRBV7-3 to TRBJ2-1; the DNA was not compared with TRBD1, the D call given in the table. Germline assignment: CDR1 SGHTA and CDR2 FQGTGA. Including both end residues, the CDR3 is 14 amino acids long. This chain's CDR3 is CASSLVGGGTGRFF.

This rearrangement joins TRBV9 to TRBJ2-1, with 15 positions matching TRBD2. The CDR3 has 16 residues. From germline, CDR1 is SGDLS and CDR2 YYNGEE. V was clipped by 3 bases and J by 10 bases; unmatched bases: 8. The CDR3 sequence is CASSARTSGGAREQFF. CDR3 DNA sequence: TGTGCCAGCAGCGCCAGGACTAGCGGGGGGGCGCGGGAGCAGTTCTTC.

The CDR3 loop is CASRVAREGTEAFF. As DNA, the CDR3 is TGTGCCAGCAGAGTCGCCAGGGAGGGCACTGAAGCTTTCTTT. The chain joins TRBV2 to TRBJ1-1; possibly TRBD1 for D (5 bases). The CDR3 sequence is 14 residues long. CDR1 is SNHLY, CDR2 FYNNEI, per germline. Trimming stripped 6 bases from V and 4 bases from J, with 15 bases between.

The chain has TRBV24-1 and TRBJ2-5, with 7 nucleotides matching TRBD2. The CDR3 length is 13 residues. With V trimmed by 6 bases and J by 5 bases, 5 bases remained unmatched. Germline-derived CDR1 and CDR2 are KGHDR and SFDVKD. The CDR3 DNA is TGTGCCACCAGTCGCGGGGGTATGGAGACCCAGTACTTC. Translation gives CATSRGGMETQYF.

This chain joins TRBV28 and TRBJ2-2; weak D call: TRBD1 (5 bases). The CDR3 covers 11 residues. Between the trimmed V and J ends, which lost 8 bases and 6 bases, there was a span of 7 bases. Germline V gene sequence: CDR1 MDHEN, CDR2 SYDVKM. The CDR3 bases are TGTGCCAGCCAGGGCTCCGGGGAGCTGTTTTTT. Amino acids: CASQGSGELFF.

V usage is TRBV24-1 and J usage is TRBJ2-3; 7 nucleotides line up with TRBD1. Germline values: CDR1 KGHDR, CDR2 SFDVKD. The CDR3 has 15 residues. The junction had 5 bases not matched to a gene; V was cut back by 3 bases and J by 3 bases. CDR3 in DNA: TGTGCCACCAGTGATAGACAGGGAGAGACAGATACGCAGTATTTT. Amino acid sequence: CATSDRQGETDTQYF.

V gene TRBV10-2 combines with J gene TRBJ2-1; TRBD1 is a possible D gene (5 bases). CDR3 size: 15 residues. Germline V CDR1 and CDR2: WSHSY, SAAADI. V lost 6 bases and J lost 2, with 14 bases in between. CDR3 in amino acids: CASREIGAPYNEQFF. The DNA for the CDR3 is TGCGCCAGCAGAGAGATTGGGGCGCCCTACAATGAGCAGTTCTTC.

This clone was picked up one time. This CDR3 is also generated by other DNA sequences in the sample. The chain combines TRBV3-1 (or the pseudogene TRBV3-2) with TRBJ2-7; TRBD2 matches at 10 bases. The CDR3 covers 14 residues. Germline V gene sequence: CDR1 LGHDT, CDR2 YNNKEL (reference sequence). J lost 0 bases, V lost 4 bases, and 0 bases had no gene match. This CDR3 reads CASSLAGGSYEQYF. The CDR3 DNA sequence: TGTGCCAGCAGCCTAGCGGGAGGCTCCTACGAGCAGTACTTC.